These T cell receptor beta chains were read from a single sample in a study of cytomegalovirus exposure and HLA in healthy donors. The assay was immunoSEQ multiplex PCR, and TCRdb's table has in-frame clones only and misses some. The sample yields tens of thousands of clones, roughly 93% seen once. The sample comprised PBMCs. The source of these receptors is a woman in her twenties or thirties in good health and CMV-seronegative. Each CDR3 is given with its conserved first and last residue. Each record gives: D gene, CDR3 length, V gene, J gene, CDR3 protein. The D gene is left open where the match is weak.

D gene: NA
CDR3 length: 12
V gene: TRBV4-2
J gene: TRBJ1-1
CDR3 protein: CASSQVGSEAFF

D gene: TRBD1
CDR3 length: 17
V gene: TRBV9
J gene: TRBJ1-3
CDR3 protein: CASSVSTDRGSGNTIYF

D gene: NA
CDR3 length: 20
V gene: TRBV2
J gene: TRBJ2-5
CDR3 protein: CASRSVGGGETIRQQETQYF

D gene: NA
CDR3 length: 13
V gene: TRBV14
J gene: TRBJ2-7
CDR3 protein: CASSQVSSYEQYF

D gene: TRBD1
CDR3 length: 16
V gene: TRBV7-9
J gene: TRBJ2-2
CDR3 protein: CASSPVGQGRTGELFF

D gene: NA
CDR3 length: 13
V gene: TRBV30
J gene: TRBJ1-1
CDR3 protein: CAWERQTNTEAFF

D gene: NA
CDR3 length: 16
V gene: TRBV7-8
J gene: TRBJ1-3
CDR3 protein: CASSLVRGAGGNTIYF

D gene: NA
CDR3 length: 17
V gene: TRBV7-9
J gene: TRBJ1-5
CDR3 protein: CASSLAASGGSNQPQHF

D gene: TRBD1
CDR3 length: 14
V gene: TRBV18
J gene: TRBJ1-1
CDR3 protein: CASSRDRGNTEAFF

D gene: TRBD2
CDR3 length: 16
V gene: TRBV5-6
J gene: TRBJ2-2
CDR3 protein: CASSRAGDWNTGELFF

D gene: NA
CDR3 length: 13
V gene: TRBV6-5
J gene: TRBJ1-1
CDR3 protein: CASTSGGRNEAFF

D gene: TRBD1
CDR3 length: 15
V gene: TRBV11-1
J gene: TRBJ2-7
CDR3 protein: CASSLPTGYSHEQYF

D gene: TRBD2
CDR3 length: 14
V gene: TRBV7-3
J gene: TRBJ2-2
CDR3 protein: CASSLGRGAGELFF

D gene: TRBD1
CDR3 length: 16
V gene: TRBV18
J gene: TRBJ1-5
CDR3 protein: CASSLTARQGDQPQHF

D gene: NA
CDR3 length: 15
V gene: TRBV19
J gene: TRBJ2-7
CDR3 protein: CASSIGAQSSYEQYF

D gene: NA
CDR3 length: 15
V gene: TRBV4-3
J gene: TRBJ2-7
CDR3 protein: CASSQRITGQNEQYF

D gene: TRBD1
CDR3 length: 13
V gene: TRBV19
J gene: TRBJ1-2
CDR3 protein: CASSRQGANGYTF

D gene: NA
CDR3 length: 14
V gene: TRBV28
J gene: TRBJ1-2
CDR3 protein: CASSLETGPYGYTF

D gene: TRBD1
CDR3 length: 15
V gene: TRBV28
J gene: TRBJ2-5
CDR3 protein: CASSFPTDRLETQYF

D gene: TRBD1
CDR3 length: 17
V gene: TRBV12-5
J gene: TRBJ1-5
CDR3 protein: CASGPELTTGGNQPQHF

D gene: NA
CDR3 length: 14
V gene: TRBV9
J gene: TRBJ1-6
CDR3 protein: CASSVGSGNSPLHF

D gene: NA
CDR3 length: 16
V gene: TRBV9
J gene: TRBJ1-4
CDR3 protein: CASSALQGTTNEKLFF

D gene: NA
CDR3 length: 15
V gene: TRBV2
J gene: TRBJ2-6
CDR3 protein: CASRPGSSGANVLTF

D gene: TRBD2
CDR3 length: 18
V gene: TRBV15
J gene: TRBJ2-3
CDR3 protein: CATSRSHSGGGHMDTQYF